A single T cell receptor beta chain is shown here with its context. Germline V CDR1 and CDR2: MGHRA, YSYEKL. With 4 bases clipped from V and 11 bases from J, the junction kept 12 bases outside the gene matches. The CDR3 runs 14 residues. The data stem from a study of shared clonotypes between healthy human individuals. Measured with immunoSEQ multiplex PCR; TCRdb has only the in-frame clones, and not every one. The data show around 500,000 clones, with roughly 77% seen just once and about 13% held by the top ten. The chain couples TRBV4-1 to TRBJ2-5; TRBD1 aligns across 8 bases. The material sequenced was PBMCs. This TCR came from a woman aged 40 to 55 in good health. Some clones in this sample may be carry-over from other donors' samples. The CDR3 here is CASSPTQGAGEQYF. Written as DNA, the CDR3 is TGCGCCAGCAGCCCAACGCAGGGGGCAGGGGAGCAGTACTTC.